The clone carrying this T cell receptor (beta chain) was detected a few times. Method: immunoSEQ multiplex PCR; TCRdb's copy keeps in-frame clones and lacks some. The table lists approximately 760,000 clones, 70% to 90% of them singletons, with roughly 0.01% in the top ten. This sample is drawn from a study of shared T cell receptors in the human thymus. The sample was also reused in another study, on human thymus T cells. That investigation notes: Samples came from healthy Finnish infants during open corrective cardiac surgery. Thymic material originated from resections removed in the course of corrective heart surgery. Thymic and blood repertoires seemed to favor certain V and J genes. What related research reported was that thymic repertoires overlapped highly among unrelated individuals.

Sample: thymocytes. This receptor was identified in a girl under two years old with a congenital heart defect.

The DNA for the CDR3 is TGCGCCAGCAGCCAGGAATACTATGGGACAGACTATGGCTACACCTTC. Translated, it gives CASSQEYYGTDYGYTF. V usage is TRBV4-3 and J usage is TRBJ1-2; 7 nucleotides match TRBD1. The CDR3 spans 16 residues. CDR1 and CDR2 from the germline V gene are LGHNA and YSLEER. The ends lost 3 bases at V and 3 bases at J; junction bases unmatched: 10.